This T cell receptor (beta chain) was captured by sequencing in a study of cytomegalovirus exposure and HLA in healthy donors. The length of the CDR3 is 16 residues. CDR1 is SNHLY, CDR2 FYNNEI, per germline. V lost 2 bases and J 1 base, leaving 12 bases between the germline ends. Primers for the PCR totalled 60 Vbeta and 13 Jbeta. Assay used: immunoSEQ multiplex PCR; TCRdb lists only in-frame clones, some missing. This table has about 140,000 clones, 60% to 80% appearing once. Sequenced input: PBMCs. The chain joins TRBV2 to TRBJ2-1, with D perhaps matching TRBD2 (5 bases). This clonotype was obtained from a woman aged 40 to 55 in good health and CMV-seronegative. The DNA for the CDR3 is TGTGCCAGCAGTGAACGGTCGGCGGGTTCCTACAATGAGCAGTTCTTC. Amino acid sequence: CASSERSAGSYNEQFF.